This T cell receptor beta chain was found in a study of beta chain features in type 1 diabetes. General study findings and limits: A moderate, significant TCRB CDR3 shortening appeared in type 1 diabetes across four CD4+ subsets.

For this clone: The antigen remains unidentified.

The CDR3 sequence is 16 residues long. CDR1 and CDR2 from the germline V gene are ENHRY and SYGVKD. The V segment lost 6 bases and the J segment 4 bases; nucleotides outside the gene matches: 12. The sequenced template was cDNA made from the entire isolated RNA. Sequencing used immunoSEQ multiplex PCR; TCRdb keeps in-frame clones, though not all of them. The repertoire holds roughly 340,000 clones, with roughly 12% as singletons. Sequenced input: naive CD4+ T cells from blood. The TCR sequence derives from a woman between 18 and 29 years old with type 1 diabetes. V is TRBV10-3 and J is TRBJ1-1; TRBD1 matches 9 bases. CDR3 sequence reads: CAISADRGGLGTEAFF. CDR3 sequence (DNA): TGTGCCATCAGCGCGGACAGGGGAGGATTGGGCACTGAAGCTTTCTTT.